Listed here is a single TCR beta chain. The data stem from a study of T-cell reconstitution after alpha-beta-depleted transplantation in children. Germline CDR1 reads SGHAT; CDR2 reads FQNNGV. CDR3 length: 16 amino acids. With 4 bases clipped from V and 2 bases from J, the junction kept 8 bases outside the gene matches. Library preparation (for TCRbeta) was performed with unique molecular identifiers. TCRdb reprocessed the PCR reads with MiXCR, giving one entry per CDR3 protein. The sample includes 350,000 to 500,000 distinct CDR3 sequences, over 40% seen only once; the top ten take 27%. This chain uses TRBV11-2 with TRBJ2-7, with 10 nucleotides matching TRBD2. The sample was PBMCs, taken before TCRalphabeta/CD19-depleted stem cell transplant. The receptor's source is a girl aged 2 to 10 with aplastic anemia, due to receive a stem cell transplant. DNA of the CDR3: TGTGCCAGCAGCTCCACGACTAGCGGGCGTGCCTACGAGCAGTACTTC. This codes for CASSSTTSGRAYEQYF.